This is a list of T cell receptor beta chains from one sample in a study of cytomegalovirus exposure and HLA in healthy donors. Profiled with immunoSEQ multiplex PCR; TCRdb holds only in-frame clones, not every one. The sample shows fewer than 250,000 clones, around nine tenths of them seen only once. The sample taken for sequencing was PBMCs. Every receptor here comes from a man younger than 35 in good health and CMV-seronegative. The CDR3 runs from the conserved cysteine through the conserved F or W. The order of the fields is V gene, CDR3 length, J gene, clone size, CDR3 protein. Size tells how often a clone was seen (once, few, many) or the class of an expanded clone, and some rows leave it out.

V: TRBV28; length: 11; J: TRBJ1-1; size: .; CDR3: CASSDGTEAFF
V: TRBV5-4; length: 15; J: TRBJ2-7; size: .; CDR3: CASSYRDRTPYEQYF
V: TRBV10-3; length: 15; J: TRBJ2-7; size: .; CDR3: CAISEYSGGRSEQYF
V: TRBV10-1; length: 17; J: TRBJ1-5; size: .; CDR3: CASRFGQGHLSNQPQHF
V: TRBV7-2; length: 12; J: TRBJ2-5; size: .; CDR3: CASSLGLGTQYF
V: TRBV27; length: 14; J: TRBJ1-1; size: .; CDR3: CASSLGGQNTEAFF
V: TRBV6-4; length: 15; J: TRBJ2-1; size: .; CDR3: CASSAAGGSYNEQFF
V: TRBV6-5; length: 15; J: TRBJ1-4; size: once; CDR3: CASSSLQGVGEKLFF
V: TRBV15; length: 14; J: TRBJ2-3; size: .; CDR3: CATREGEFTDTQYF
V: TRBV5-4; length: 16; J: TRBJ1-2; size: .; CDR3: CASSRITGSINYGYTF
V: TRBV27; length: 13; J: TRBJ2-1; size: once; CDR3: CASSGGYYNEQFF
V: TRBV29-1; length: 12; J: TRBJ1-2; size: few; CDR3: CSAILANYGYTF
V: TRBV2; length: 12; J: TRBJ1-2; size: .; CDR3: CASSGQGAGYTF
V: TRBV4-3; length: 15; J: TRBJ1-6; size: few; CDR3: CASSQEGTEYSPLHF
V: TRBV27; length: 18; J: TRBJ2-3; size: .; CDR3: CASSLSRTGGPIGDTQYF
V: TRBV9; length: 15; J: TRBJ2-7; size: .; CDR3: CASSLGLADTYEQYF
V: TRBV15; length: 15; J: TRBJ2-7; size: .; CDR3: CATSTNPWSSYEQYF
V: TRBV27; length: 15; J: TRBJ2-1; size: .; CDR3: CATPRPDRPYNEQFF
V: TRBV27; length: 14; J: TRBJ1-4; size: .; CDR3: CASSFSQPNEKLFF
V: TRBV19; length: 17; J: TRBJ1-6; size: .; CDR3: CASSIGAGDPYNSPLHF
V: TRBV25-1; length: 17; J: TRBJ2-3; size: .; CDR3: CASSEPSGRAGTDTQYF
V: TRBV6-1; length: 14; J: TRBJ1-5; size: .; CDR3: CASIRDRVTQPQHF
V: TRBV7-2; length: 12; J: TRBJ1-1; size: once; CDR3: CASSPTGLEAFF
V: TRBV28; length: 12; J: TRBJ1-1; size: .; CDR3: CASSYRGGEAFF
V: TRBV7-8; length: 14; J: TRBJ2-1; size: .; CDR3: CASSPERLPNEQFF
V: TRBV5-4; length: 13; J: TRBJ1-1; size: .; CDR3: CASSSVSDSEAFF
V: TRBV30; length: 11; J: TRBJ2-2; size: .; CDR3: CASRVTGELFF
V: TRBV7-2; length: 15; J: TRBJ1-3; size: .; CDR3: CASSFAGGDGNTIYF
V: TRBV18; length: 13; J: TRBJ2-7; size: .; CDR3: CASRAIAGVGQYF
V: TRBV7-6; length: 15; J: TRBJ2-3; size: .; CDR3: CASSLRGIRGDTQYF
V: TRBV6-5; length: 14; J: TRBJ1-1; size: .; CDR3: CASSLAGAATEAFF
V: TRBV9; length: 15; J: TRBJ1-3; size: .; CDR3: CASSVAGSSGNTIYF
V: TRBV28; length: 11; J: TRBJ2-7; size: .; CDR3: CASGQSYEQYF
V: TRBV18; length: 15; J: TRBJ2-3; size: .; CDR3: CASSRTSGSTDTQYF
V: TRBV18; length: 15; J: TRBJ1-5; size: .; CDR3: CASSPDLGGDQPQHF
V: TRBV4-1; length: 17; J: TRBJ2-3; size: .; CDR3: CASSQVGTGLYTDTQYF
V: TRBV7-9; length: 16; J: TRBJ2-7; size: .; CDR3: CASSLARGVSSYEQYF
V: TRBV4-1; length: 15; J: TRBJ2-7; size: few; CDR3: CASSPRDRSSYEQYF
V: TRBV4-1; length: 15; J: TRBJ2-7; size: .; CDR3: CASSPGRTGVHEQYF
V: TRBV28; length: 14; J: TRBJ1-2; size: .; CDR3: CASSLKLANYGYTF
V: TRBV5-1; length: 17; J: TRBJ2-2; size: once; CDR3: CASSLGILGTNTGELFF
V: TRBV27; length: 16; J: TRBJ2-2; size: .; CDR3: CASSWMDRLNTGELFF
V: TRBV11-3; length: 13; J: TRBJ1-1; size: .; CDR3: CASSSYEDTEAFF
V: TRBV7-6; length: 17; J: TRBJ2-2; size: .; CDR3: CASSLVAPGDGGGELFF
V: TRBV11-3; length: 15; J: TRBJ2-2; size: .; CDR3: CASSPKRGNTGELFF
V: TRBV7-6; length: 16; J: TRBJ2-5; size: .; CDR3: CASTDRLAGEQETQYF
V: TRBV5-4; length: 14; J: TRBJ2-3; size: once; CDR3: CASSPGTDTDTQYF
V: TRBV5-8; length: 12; J: TRBJ2-7; size: .; CDR3: CASRPRGSEQYF
V: TRBV2; length: 13; J: TRBJ1-1; size: .; CDR3: CASSVSVNTEAFF
V: TRBV4-1; length: 18; J: TRBJ1-5; size: .; CDR3: CASSQTVVPGGWKEPQHF
V: TRBV20-1; length: 11; J: TRBJ2-3; size: .; CDR3: CSARLRDTQYF
V: TRBV9; length: 14; J: TRBJ1-2; size: .; CDR3: CASSAYRANYGYTF
V: TRBV27; length: 16; J: TRBJ2-3; size: .; CDR3: CASSFLHTGYTDTQYF
V: TRBV27; length: 15; J: TRBJ2-1; size: .; CDR3: CASRDGSVYLGEQFF